Presented here are 26 T cell receptor beta chains from one specimen sequenced in a study of breast tumors, draining lymph nodes, adjacent tissues. Axillary draining lymph nodes of breast cancer patients supplied the node samples. TCRdb re-analysed the multiplex PCR reads in MiXCR, keeping a single row per CDR3 protein. The sample carries 150,000 to 250,000 distinct CDR3 sequences, 31% recorded once. Sequencing input: axillary lymph node tissue. The receptors shown here come from a female donor with breast cancer. Some clones in this sample may be carry-over from other donors' samples.

V and J are TRBV6-5 and TRBJ2-7; 8 bases line up with TRBD2. CDR1 MNHEY and CDR2 SVGAGI come from the germline V gene. The CDR3 contains 14 residues. Trimming took 5 bases from V and 2 from J; bases not matched to a gene: 5. The CDR3 coding sequence is TGTGCCAGCAGTGCCCGGGGGGGGCCCTACGAGCAGTACTTC. Its protein product is CASSARGGPYEQYF.

This clonotype was recorded many times. V and J are TRBV4-1 and TRBJ1-4; the D gene is possibly TRBD1 (5 bases). Germline V gene lookup returns CDR1 MGHRA and CDR2 YSYEKL. V gave up 1 base and J gave up 0 bases, with 9 bases separating them. The CDR3 sequence is 16 residues long. CDR3 DNA: TGCGCCAGCAGCCAAGCCCTAGGGGCAACTAATGAAAAACTGTTTTTT. Amino acids: CASSQALGATNEKLFF.

This chain links TRBV20-1 with TRBJ2-1, with 8 bases identical to TRBD2. This CDR3 has 14 amino acids. The V and J ends lost 6 bases and 10 bases, in that order; junction bases with no gene match: 14. Germline CDR1 reads DFQATT; CDR2 reads SNEGSKA (reference sequence). This CDR3 is CSAGGPGTSAEQFF. DNA for the CDR3: TGCAGTGCGGGGGGTCCCGGGACTAGTGCCGAGCAGTTCTTC.

The DNA of the CDR3 is TGTGCCATCAGTGGAGGGGCTGGGGCAGGGTACCAAGAGACCCAGTACTTC. It codes for CAISGGAGAGYQETQYF. The V call is TRBV10-3, the J call TRBJ2-5; the D call may be TRBD1 or TRBD2 (5 bases each). CDR1 and CDR2 from the germline V gene are ENHRY and SYGVKD. The ends were cut back, 4 bases at V and 0 bases at J, with 18 bases in the middle. CDR3 size: 17 residues.

The CDR3 nucleotides are TGCAGCGTTGAGGGTAGCGGCTCTGGGGAGCTGTTTTTT. As protein: CSVEGSGSGELFF. The chain has TRBV29-1 and TRBJ2-2; D is perhaps TRBD2 (6 bases). With 3 bases removed from V and 8 bases from J, the gap between germline ends came to 13 bases. The CDR3 has 13 residues. CDR1 and CDR2 from the germline V gene are SQVTM and ANQGSEA.

The J gene is TRBJ2-7, the V gene TRBV11-2; D ambiguous. Germline V lookup: CDR1 SGHAT, CDR2 FQNNGV. V was shortened by 5 bases and J by 2 bases, with 10 bases between the two germline ends. CDR3 size: 13 residues. Here the CDR3 DNA reads TGTGCCAGCAGCCCTTGGGTGGCCTACGAGCAGTACTTC. Its translation: CASSPWVAYEQYF.

This clonotype was counted ten times or more. The V gene is TRBV10-3, the J gene TRBJ1-2, with a weak D call TRBD1 (5 bases). CDR1 and CDR2 from the germline V gene are ENHRY and SYGVKD. The CDR3 is 15 residues long. V lost 0 bases to trimming and J lost 8 bases, with 16 bases between them. DNA for the CDR3: TGTGCCATCAGTGAGTCAACGGCAGGGAAGGAAGGCTACACCTTC. This sequence encodes CAISESTAGKEGYTF.

This clonotype was counted only a few times. The chain couples TRBV11-1 to TRBJ1-1, with a weak D call TRBD1 (6 bases). Germline lookup yields CDR1 SGHAT and CDR2 FQDESV (reference sequence). The CDR3 is 13 residues long. With 0 bases removed from V and 10 bases from J, the gap between germline ends came to 12 bases. CDR3 coding DNA: TGTGCCAGCAGCTTAGCGCAGGGGAATGTAGCTTTCTTT. It translates to CASSLAQGNVAFF. The full variable domain, its missing parts supplied by reference TRBV11-1 and TRBJ1-1, is EAEVAQSPRYKITEKSQAVAFWCDPISGHATLYWYRQILGQGPELLVQFQDESVVDDSQLPKDRFSAERLKGVDSTLKIQPAELGDSAMYLCASSLAQGNVAFFGQGTRLTVV.

This clonotype has ten or more counts. CDR3 protein: CASTGTGQETQYF. CDR3 DNA sequence: TGTGCCAGCACCGGGACGGGCCAAGAGACCCAGTACTTC. V gene TRBV7-8 combines with J gene TRBJ2-5; tentatively, D is TRBD1 or TRBD2 (5 bases each). This CDR3 comprises 13 residues. Trimming removed 7 bases from V and 1 base from J, with 10 bases in between. Germline CDR1 reads SGHVS; CDR2 reads FQNEAQ.

Worth noting for this clonotype: This could be a read error, since a much larger clone is one nucleotide away. The chain has TRBV7-2 and TRBJ2-7; D remains unclear. Trimming removed 8 bases from V and 5 bases from J, with 22 bases in between. The CDR3 spans 15 residues. Germline CDR1 is SGHTA and CDR2 is FQGNSA. The CDR3: CASGFVPAVTDEQYF. CDR3 bases: TGTGCCAGCGGTTTTGTTCCCGCGGTTACCGACGAGCAGTACTTC.

This clonotype was detected many times. The chain is built from TRBV4-1 and TRBJ2-1; 12 nucleotides agree with TRBD2. Trimming removed 0 bases from V and 10 bases from J; junction bases left unmatched: 10. This CDR3 contains 17 residues. CDR1 and CDR2 (germline): MGHRA, YSYEKL. This chain's CDR3 is CASSQDKLAGGRGEQFF. The CDR3 DNA follows: TGCGCCAGCAGCCAAGATAAGCTAGCGGGGGGGCGAGGGGAGCAGTTCTTC.

At least ten counts were recorded for this clonotype. This rearrangement joins TRBV9 to TRBJ1-6, with D maybe TRBD1 (6 bases). CDR3 size: 14 residues. Between the trimmed V and J ends, which lost 0 bases and 11 bases, there was a span of 12 bases. Germline lookup yields CDR1 SGDLS and CDR2 YYNGEE. The CDR3 reads CASSVGSGTTPLHF. CDR3 coding DNA: TGTGCCAGCAGCGTAGGAAGTGGGACAACACCCCTCCACTTT.

This chain joins TRBV2 and TRBJ2-1; TRBD2 matches 14 bases. V shed 6 bases and J 6 bases; nucleotides not matched to a gene: 7. CDR1 and CDR2 (germline): SNHLY, FYNNEI. The CDR3 covers 16 residues. CDR3 sequence: CASRFGTSGSVNEQFF. The CDR3 DNA follows: TGTGCCAGCAGATTCGGGACTAGCGGGAGTGTCAATGAGCAGTTCTTC.

This clonotype was found many times. The chain is built from TRBV11-2 and TRBJ2-7; 7 bases are shared with TRBD1. The CDR3 extends over 15 amino acids. V dropped 3 bases and J dropped 4; count of bases not matched to a gene: 9. The V gene's germline CDR1 is SGHAT and CDR2 FQNNGV. The DNA for the CDR3 is TGTGCCAGCAGCTTCCTCAGGGGGACATCGTACGAGCAGTACTTC. It translates to CASSFLRGTSYEQYF.

CDR3 sequence: CASSTTGGVAEAFF. The DNA of the CDR3 is TGTGCCAGTAGTACGACAGGGGGCGTTGCTGAAGCTTTCTTT. The V gene is TRBV19, the J gene TRBJ1-1; 10 bases fit TRBD1. Germline CDR1 reads LNHDA; CDR2 reads SQIVND (reference sequence). There are 14 residues in the CDR3. J lost 6 bases, V lost 4 bases, and 5 bases had no gene match. Filled out from reference TRBV19 and TRBJ1-1, the complete variable domain reads DGGITQSPKYLFRKEGQNVTLSCEQNLNHDAMYWYRQDPGQGLRLIYYSQIVNDFQKGDIAEGYSVSREKKESFPLTVTSAQKNPTAFYLCASSTTGGVAEAFFGQGTRLTVV.

This clonotype has a single count. The chain links TRBV5-1 to TRBJ2-7; D might be TRBD1 or TRBD2, each matching 5 bases. CDR3 length: 14 residues. V lost 6 bases and J 6 bases, leaving 19 bases between the germline ends. CDR1 and CDR2 (germline): SGHRS, YFSETQ. DNA of the CDR3: TGCGCCAGCACAGAGGGACCCCTCCCCGGCGAGCAGTACTTC. Translating it yields CASTEGPLPGEQYF. The variable domain in full, with the rest retrieved from reference TRBV5-1 and TRBJ2-7, is KAGVTQTPRYLIKTRGQQVTLSCSPISGHRSVSWYQQTPGQGLQFLFEYFSETQRNKGNFPGRFSGRQFSNSRSEMNVSTLELGDSALYLCASTEGPLPGEQYFGPGTRLTVT.

This clonotype occurred many times. The chain uses TRBV29-1 and TRBJ1-3; unclear D gene. Trimming removed 7 bases at V and 2 bases at J, with 18 bases between. The CDR3 is made up of 15 amino acids. CDR1 and CDR2 (germline): SQVTM, ANQGSEA. The CDR3 loop reads CSAVGLSRTGNTIYF. The CDR3 region has the DNA TGCAGCGCCGTAGGACTCTCTCGTACTGGAAACACCATATATTTT.

This clonotype was picked up a small number of times. This chain joins TRBV5-1 and TRBJ1-1, with a tentative D call TRBD1 (5 bases). The length of the CDR3 is 13 residues. CDR1 and CDR2 from the germline V gene are SGHRS and YFSETQ. Trimming removed 5 bases from V and 3 bases from J, with 11 bases in between. The CDR3: CASRDRGDTEAFF. CDR3 nucleotide sequence: TGCGCCAGCAGAGACCGAGGGGACACTGAAGCTTTCTTT. Using reference TRBV5-1 and TRBJ1-1 for the parts outside the CDR3, the full variable domain is KAGVTQTPRYLIKTRGQQVTLSCSPISGHRSVSWYQQTPGQGLQFLFEYFSETQRNKGNFPGRFSGRQFSNSRSEMNVSTLELGDSALYLCASRDRGDTEAFFGQGTRLTVV.

Turning to this clonotype: A read error may be the cause here, since a much bigger clone is one base away. This chain joins TRBV30 and TRBJ1-2; D gene ambiguous. CDR3 length equals 12 residues. Trimming stripped 2 bases from V and 1 base from J, with 5 bases between. Germline V CDR1 and CDR2: GTSNPN, SVGIG (reference sequence). CDR3 sequence: CAWSIINYGYTF. CDR3 nucleotide sequence: TGTGCCTGGAGTATAATTAACTATGGCTACACCTTC.

Concerning this clonotype itself: One base away lies a much larger clone, so this may be a sequencing read error. V usage is TRBV18 and J usage is TRBJ2-2; D remains ambiguous. This CDR3 is 14 amino acids long. V lost 3 bases and J lost 6, with 11 bases in between. Germline loops: CDR1 KGHSH, CDR2 LQKENI. CDR3 coding DNA: TGTGCCAGCTCACCGTCTCAACAGTCCGGGGAGCTGTTTTTT. It encodes CASSPSQQSGELFF.

This clonotype was seen repeatedly, ten times or more. The CDR3 loop is CASSPTSRALYEQFF. The CDR3 bases are TGTGCCAGCAGTCCTACCAGCAGGGCCCTGTACGAGCAGTTCTTC. The chain joins TRBV6-5 to TRBJ2-1, with D perhaps matching TRBD1 (5 bases). The V end was cut by 5 bases, the J end by 10 bases, with 21 bases between. In germline, CDR1 is MNHEY, CDR2 SVGAGI. This CDR3 region has 15 residues.

Worth noting for this clonotype: A read error may explain this, as a much larger clone is one base away. The chain has TRBV5-4 and TRBJ2-5; D might be TRBD1 (6 bases). From germline, CDR1 is SGHNT and CDR2 YYREEE (reference sequence). V was cut by 4 bases and J by 1 base, with 11 bases left in between. This CDR3 region has 14 residues. This CDR3 reads CASSIGQSQETQYF. CDR3 coding DNA: TGTGCCAGCAGCATCGGACAGTCCCAAGAGACCCAGTACTTC.

This clonotype was counted many times. The J gene is TRBJ2-5, the V gene TRBV10-3; 8 bases are a match to TRBD1. Germline V gene sequence: CDR1 ENHRY, CDR2 SYGVKD. V was clipped by 2 bases and J by 3 bases; unmatched bases: 8. The CDR3 totals 16 residues. The CDR3, as DNA: TGTGCCATCAGTGAGACCCCCTCGACAGGGGAAGAGACCCAGTACTTC. It codes for CAISETPSTGEETQYF.

This clonotype was recorded a few times. This chain connects TRBV6-2 or TRBV6-3 to TRBJ1-5; TRBD1 agrees at 9 bases. From germline, CDR1 is MNHEY and CDR2 SVGEGT. This CDR3 spans 15 amino acids. Trimming took 5 bases from V and 7 from J; bases not matched to a gene: 9. The CDR3 spells CASSNGQGSFQPQHF. The CDR3 DNA reads TGTGCCAGCAGTAACGGACAGGGGTCCTTCCAGCCCCAGCATTTT.

This clonotype was recorded at least ten times. J is TRBJ2-7 and V is TRBV5-1; D tentatively reads TRBD1 or TRBD2 (6 bases each). CDR1 is SGHRS and CDR2 is YFSETQ in the germline V gene. The CDR3 consists of 13 residues. V was shortened by 5 bases and J by 7 bases, with 16 bases between the two germline ends. The CDR3 DNA follows: TGCGCCAGCAGTGGGGCAGGGGCGGGGGAGCAGTACTTC. This gives the protein CASSGAGAGEQYF.

This clonotype came up a few times. This clone may be a read error of a much larger clone one base away. Written as DNA, the CDR3 is TGTGCCAGCAGCCCATCCCCCGGGACAGCAAAGGGTGGCCACACCTTC. Its protein product is CASSPSPGTAKGGHTF. The rearrangement uses TRBV7-3 and TRBJ1-2, with 7 bases identical to TRBD1. This CDR3 comprises 16 residues. Germline V gene sequence: CDR1 SGHTA, CDR2 FQGTGA.